This is a list of T cell receptor beta chains from one sample in a study of cytomegalovirus exposure and HLA in healthy donors. Generated by immunoSEQ multiplex PCR, the TCRdb table keeps only in-frame clones and is missing some. The table lists 150,000 to 200,000 clones, about three quarters of them singletons. The sequenced sample consisted of PBMCs. The receptors were sampled from a woman between 35 and 50 years old in good health and CMV-seronegative. Both conserved end residues are part of each CDR3. A D gene is named only where the DNA matches it firmly. Size values are once, few and many counts, or a class for expanded clones, and some rows have none.

V: TRBV14
size: -
D: -
J: TRBJ1-1
CDR3: CASSQNWGAEAFF
DNA: TGTGCCAGCAGCCAAAATTGGGGCGCTGAAGCTTTCTTT

V: TRBV19
size: -
D: TRBD1
J: TRBJ1-5
CDR3: CASSTGQRNQPQHF
DNA: TGTGCCAGTAGTACGGGACAGCGCAATCAGCCCCAGCATTTT

V: TRBV7-8
size: -
D: TRBD1
J: TRBJ1-5
CDR3: CASSLRARTGRSNQPQHF
DNA: TGTGCCAGCAGCTTACGGGCGAGGACAGGCCGTAGCAATCAGCCCCAGCATTTT

V: TRBV4-1
size: -
D: -
J: TRBJ1-2
CDR3: CASSRDGNYGYTF
DNA: TGCGCCAGCAGCCGCGACGGGAACTATGGCTACACCTTC

V: TRBV13
size: -
D: TRBD2
J: TRBJ2-1
CDR3: CASSFSTSGYNEQFF
DNA: TGTGCCAGCAGCTTCTCGACTAGCGGTTACAATGAGCAGTTCTTC

V: TRBV19
size: -
D: TRBD2
J: TRBJ2-3
CDR3: CASSIASGISTDTQYF
DNA: TGTGCCAGTAGTATCGCTAGCGGGATAAGCACAGATACGCAGTATTTT

V: TRBV7-2
size: -
D: -
J: TRBJ2-1
CDR3: CASSLDKALGQFF
DNA: TGTGCCAGCAGCTTAGATAAGGCTTTGGGCCAGTTCTTC

V: TRBV2
size: -
D: TRBD2
J: TRBJ2-5
CDR3: CASSGMSGRAETQYF
DNA: TGTGCCAGCAGTGGGATGAGCGGGAGAGCTGAGACCCAGTACTTC

V: TRBV29-1
size: -
D: -
J: TRBJ2-1
CDR3: CSVATSGSNEQFF
DNA: TGCAGCGTTGCTACTAGTGGGTCGAATGAGCAGTTCTTC

V: TRBV7-2
size: -
D: -
J: TRBJ1-2
CDR3: CASSWGGAANGYTF
DNA: TGTGCCAGCAGCTGGGGGGGCGCGGCGAATGGCTACACCTTC

V: TRBV10-3
size: few
D: TRBD1
J: TRBJ2-7
CDR3: CAISGDRAHEQYF
DNA: TGTGCCATCAGTGGAGACAGGGCCCACGAGCAGTACTTC

V: TRBV6-6
size: -
D: -
J: TRBJ2-5
CDR3: CASSYTVETQYF
DNA: TGTGCCAGCAGTTACACTGTAGAGACCCAGTACTTC

V: TRBV16
size: once
D: -
J: TRBJ2-3
CDR3: CASSQFQGSTDTQYF
DNA: TGTGCCAGCAGCCAATTCCAGGGTAGCACAGATACGCAGTATTTT

V: TRBV5-1
size: -
D: TRBD2
J: TRBJ2-1
CDR3: CASSLAGGRTSSSYNEQFF
DNA: TGCGCCAGCAGCTTGGCGGGGGGACGAACATCAAGCTCCTACAATGAGCAGTTCTTC

V: TRBV18
size: -
D: -
J: TRBJ2-2
CDR3: CASSPRDTNTGELFF
DNA: TGTGCCAGCTCCCCCCGGGACACGAACACCGGGGAGCTGTTTTTT

V: TRBV7-3
size: few
D: -
J: TRBJ1-2
CDR3: CASSLSAGNGYTF
DNA: TGTGCCAGCAGCTTAAGTGCAGGGAATGGCTACACCTTC

V: TRBV28
size: -
D: TRBD1
J: TRBJ1-5
CDR3: CASSSPGTATNQPQHF
DNA: TGTGCCAGCAGTTCCCCCGGGACAGCTACAAATCAGCCCCAGCATTTT

V: TRBV19
size: -
D: TRBD1
J: TRBJ2-5
CDR3: CASSIRGQGVGETQYF
DNA: TGTGCCAGTAGTATACGAGGACAGGGGGTTGGAGAGACCCAGTACTTC

V: TRBV15
size: -
D: TRBD1
J: TRBJ1-3
CDR3: CATSRDLTGGALSSGNTIYF
DNA: TGTGCCACCAGCAGAGATCTGACAGGGGGCGCCTTGAGCTCTGGAAACACCATATATTTT

V: TRBV5-6
size: -
D: -
J: TRBJ1-5
CDR3: CASSFNGAGQPQHF
DNA: TGTGCCAGCAGCTTCAACGGGGCGGGACAGCCCCAGCATTTT

V: TRBV7-2
size: few
D: -
J: TRBJ1-3
CDR3: CASSLGGQRPMSSGNTIYF
DNA: TGTGCCAGCAGCTTAGGCGGACAGAGACCTATGAGCTCTGGAAACACCATATATTTT

V: TRBV7-9
size: -
D: -
J: TRBJ1-2
CDR3: CSSSLKGAGGYTF
DNA: TGTTCCAGCAGCTTAAAAGGGGCAGGTGGCTACACCTTC

V: TRBV29-1
size: -
D: TRBD2
J: TRBJ2-3
CDR3: CSVEVNSGSPDTQYF
DNA: TGCAGCGTTGAAGTAAATAGCGGGAGTCCAGATACGCAGTATTTT

V: TRBV18
size: -
D: TRBD1
J: TRBJ1-2
CDR3: CASSPGQGTYGYTF
DNA: TGTGCCAGCTCCCCGGGACAGGGAACCTATGGCTACACCTTC